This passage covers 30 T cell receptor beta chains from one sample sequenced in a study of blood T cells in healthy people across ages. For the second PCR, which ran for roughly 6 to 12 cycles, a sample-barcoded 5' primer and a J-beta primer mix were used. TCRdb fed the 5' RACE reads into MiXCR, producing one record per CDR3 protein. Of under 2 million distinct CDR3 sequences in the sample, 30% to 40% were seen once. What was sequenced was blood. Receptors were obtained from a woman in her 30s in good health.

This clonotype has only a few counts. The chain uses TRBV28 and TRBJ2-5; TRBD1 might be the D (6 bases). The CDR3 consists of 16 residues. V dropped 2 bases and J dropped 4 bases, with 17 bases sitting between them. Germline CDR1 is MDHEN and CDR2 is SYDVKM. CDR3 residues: CASSLRSGAQVETQYF. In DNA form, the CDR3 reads TGTGCCAGCAGTTTAAGGTCAGGGGCCCAGGTAGAGACCCAGTACTTC.

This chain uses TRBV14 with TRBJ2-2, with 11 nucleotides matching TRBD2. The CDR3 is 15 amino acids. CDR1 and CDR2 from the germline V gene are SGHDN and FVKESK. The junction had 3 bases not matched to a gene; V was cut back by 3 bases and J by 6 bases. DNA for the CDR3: TGTGCCAGCAGCCAGTTACTAGCGGGAGCCGGGGAGCTGTTTTTT. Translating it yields CASSQLLAGAGELFF.

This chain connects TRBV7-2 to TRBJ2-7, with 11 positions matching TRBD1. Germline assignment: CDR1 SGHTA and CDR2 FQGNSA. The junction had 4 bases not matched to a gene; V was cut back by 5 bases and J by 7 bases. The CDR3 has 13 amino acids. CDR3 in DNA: TGTGCCAGCAGCCGGGACAGGGGGTGGGAGCAGTACTTC. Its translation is CASSRDRGWEQYF.

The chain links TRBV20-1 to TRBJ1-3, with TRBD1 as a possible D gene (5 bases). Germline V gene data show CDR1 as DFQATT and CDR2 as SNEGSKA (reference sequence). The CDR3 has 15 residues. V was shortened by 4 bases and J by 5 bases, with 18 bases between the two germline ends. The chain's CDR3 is CSATAPGGRRNTIYF. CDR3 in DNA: TGCAGTGCTACTGCACCGGGGGGACGGCGAAACACCATATATTTT.

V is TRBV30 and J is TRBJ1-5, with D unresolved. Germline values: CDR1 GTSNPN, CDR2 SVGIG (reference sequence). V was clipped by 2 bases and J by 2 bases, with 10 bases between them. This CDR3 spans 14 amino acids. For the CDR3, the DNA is TGTGCCTGGAGTCTAAGTTTCGGCAATCAGCCCCAGCATTTT. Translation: CAWSLSFGNQPQHF.

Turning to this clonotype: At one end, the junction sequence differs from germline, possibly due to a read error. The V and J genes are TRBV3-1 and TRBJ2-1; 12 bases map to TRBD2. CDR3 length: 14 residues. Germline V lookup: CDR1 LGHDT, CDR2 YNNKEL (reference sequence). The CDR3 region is CACSLGLAGSEQFF. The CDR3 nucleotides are TGTGCCTGCAGCCTCGGACTAGCGGGGAGTGAGCAGTTCTTC.

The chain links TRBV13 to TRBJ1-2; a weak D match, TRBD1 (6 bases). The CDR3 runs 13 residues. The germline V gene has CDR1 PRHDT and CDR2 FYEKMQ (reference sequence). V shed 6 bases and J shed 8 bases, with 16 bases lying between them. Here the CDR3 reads CASRQSGAQGYTF. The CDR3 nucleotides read TGTGCCAGCAGACAATCAGGGGCCCAGGGCTACACCTTC.

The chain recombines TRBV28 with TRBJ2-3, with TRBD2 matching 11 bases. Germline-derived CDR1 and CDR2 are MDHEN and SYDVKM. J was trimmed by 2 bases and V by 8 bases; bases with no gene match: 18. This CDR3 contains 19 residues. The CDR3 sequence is CASLQRGLLAGDHTDTQYF. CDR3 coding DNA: TGTGCCAGCCTACAAAGGGGGTTACTAGCGGGGGACCACACAGATACGCAGTATTTT.

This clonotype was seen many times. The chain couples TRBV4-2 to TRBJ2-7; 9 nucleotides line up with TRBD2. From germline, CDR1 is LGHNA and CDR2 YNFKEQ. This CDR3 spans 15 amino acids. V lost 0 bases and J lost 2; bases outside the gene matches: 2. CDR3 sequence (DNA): TGTGCCAGCAGCCAAGACGCTAGCGGGACCTACGAGCAGTACTTC. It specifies CASSQDASGTYEQYF.

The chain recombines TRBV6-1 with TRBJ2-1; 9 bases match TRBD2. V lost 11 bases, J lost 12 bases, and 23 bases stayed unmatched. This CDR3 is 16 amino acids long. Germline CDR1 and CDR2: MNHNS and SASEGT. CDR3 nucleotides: TGTGCCCTCGAGGGGTTTCTAGCGGGGACCCTCCGCGGGCAGTTCTTC. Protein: CALEGFLAGTLRGQFF.

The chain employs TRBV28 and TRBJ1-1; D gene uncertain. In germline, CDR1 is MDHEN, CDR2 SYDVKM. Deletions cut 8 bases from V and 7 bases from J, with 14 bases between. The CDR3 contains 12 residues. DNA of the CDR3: TGTGCCAGCCCTAGGGTGGAGAGTGAAGCTTTCTTT. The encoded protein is CASPRVESEAFF.

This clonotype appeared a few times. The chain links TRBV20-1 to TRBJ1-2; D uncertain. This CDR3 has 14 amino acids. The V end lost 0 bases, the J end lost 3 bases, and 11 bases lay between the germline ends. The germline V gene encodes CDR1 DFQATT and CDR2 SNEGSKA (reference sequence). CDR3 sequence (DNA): TGCAGTGCTAGAGATAGGTGGGGATACTATGGCTACACCTTC. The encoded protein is CSARDRWGYYGYTF.

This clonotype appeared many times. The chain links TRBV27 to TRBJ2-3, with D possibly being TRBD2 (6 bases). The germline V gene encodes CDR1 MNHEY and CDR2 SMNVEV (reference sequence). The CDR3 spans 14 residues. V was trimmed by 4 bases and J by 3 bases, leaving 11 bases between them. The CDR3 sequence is CASSSGGWTDTQYF. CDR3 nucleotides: TGTGCCAGCAGTTCAGGAGGGTGGACAGATACGCAGTATTTT.

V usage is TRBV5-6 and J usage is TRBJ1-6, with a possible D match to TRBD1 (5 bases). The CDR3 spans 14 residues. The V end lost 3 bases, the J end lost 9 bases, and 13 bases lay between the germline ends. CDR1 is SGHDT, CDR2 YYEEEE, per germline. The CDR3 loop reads CASSWKTGGSPLHF. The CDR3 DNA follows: TGTGCCAGCAGCTGGAAAACAGGCGGTTCACCCCTCCACTTT.

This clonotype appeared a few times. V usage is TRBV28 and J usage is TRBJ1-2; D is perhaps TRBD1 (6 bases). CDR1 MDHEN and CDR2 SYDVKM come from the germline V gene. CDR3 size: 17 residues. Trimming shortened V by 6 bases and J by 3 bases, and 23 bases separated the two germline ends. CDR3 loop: CASSKPLRGPWDYGYTF. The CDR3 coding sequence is TGTGCCAGCAGCAAACCCCTCAGGGGCCCCTGGGACTATGGCTACACCTTC.

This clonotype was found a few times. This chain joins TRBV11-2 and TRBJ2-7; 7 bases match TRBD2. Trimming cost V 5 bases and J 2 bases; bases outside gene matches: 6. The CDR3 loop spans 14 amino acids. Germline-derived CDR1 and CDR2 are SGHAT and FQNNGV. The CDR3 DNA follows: TGTGCCAGCAGCCACGCCGGGACTACCTACGAGCAGTACTTC. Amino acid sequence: CASSHAGTTYEQYF.

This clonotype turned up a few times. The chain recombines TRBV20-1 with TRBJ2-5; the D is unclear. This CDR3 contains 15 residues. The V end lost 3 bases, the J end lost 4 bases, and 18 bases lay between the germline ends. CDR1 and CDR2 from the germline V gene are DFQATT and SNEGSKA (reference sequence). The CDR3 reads CSASSSRFLAETQYF. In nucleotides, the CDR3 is TGCAGTGCTAGTTCCTCGAGGTTTTTAGCAGAGACCCAGTACTTC.

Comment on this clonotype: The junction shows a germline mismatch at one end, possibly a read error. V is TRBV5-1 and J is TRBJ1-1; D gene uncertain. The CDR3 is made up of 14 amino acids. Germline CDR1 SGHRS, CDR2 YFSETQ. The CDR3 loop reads CTSSLIRDYTEAFF. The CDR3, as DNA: TGCACCAGCAGCTTGATAAGAGATTACACTGAAGCTTTCTTT.

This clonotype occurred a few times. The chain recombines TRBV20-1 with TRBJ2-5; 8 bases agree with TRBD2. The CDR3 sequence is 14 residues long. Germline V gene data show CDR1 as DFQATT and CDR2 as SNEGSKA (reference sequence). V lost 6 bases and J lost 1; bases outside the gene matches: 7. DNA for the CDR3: TGCAGTGCAACTGGGACTAGAAGCCAAGAGACCCAGTACTTC. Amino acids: CSATGTRSQETQYF.

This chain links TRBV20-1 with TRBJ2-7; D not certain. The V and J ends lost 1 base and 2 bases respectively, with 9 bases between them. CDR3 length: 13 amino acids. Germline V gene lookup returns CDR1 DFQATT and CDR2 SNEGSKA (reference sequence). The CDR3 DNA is TGCAGTGCTAGAGGGAACACCCCCTACGAGCAGTACTTC. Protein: CSARGNTPYEQYF.

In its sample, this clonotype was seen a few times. The CDR3 nucleotides are TGTGCCAGCAGTCCCTACGCAGAGGGACTAGCGGGAGTTAGTGGGGCCAACGTCCTGACTTTC. This sequence encodes CASSPYAEGLAGVSGANVLTF. This sequence joins TRBV28 and TRBJ2-6; 14 nucleotides line up with TRBD2. CDR3 length equals 21 residues. V shed 5 bases and J 3 bases; nucleotides not matched to a gene: 15. Per germline, CDR1 MDHEN and CDR2 SYDVKM.

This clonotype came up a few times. In DNA, the CDR3 is TGCGCCAGCAGCCCGCCCGGGGTGGGCAGGGGCCGAAATGAGCAGTTCTTC. This translates into CASSPPGVGRGRNEQFF. The chain employs TRBV5-1 and TRBJ2-1; D might be TRBD1 (6 bases). The CDR3 runs to 17 residues. With 4 bases removed from V and 7 bases from J, the gap between germline ends came to 24 bases. The V gene's germline CDR1 is SGHRS and CDR2 YFSETQ.

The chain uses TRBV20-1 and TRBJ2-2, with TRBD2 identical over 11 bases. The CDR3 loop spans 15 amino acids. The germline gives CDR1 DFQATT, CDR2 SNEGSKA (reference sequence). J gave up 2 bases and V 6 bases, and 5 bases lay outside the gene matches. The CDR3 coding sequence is TGCAGTGCCCAGGGACTAGCGGAAAACACCGGGGAGCTGTTTTTT. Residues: CSAQGLAENTGELFF.

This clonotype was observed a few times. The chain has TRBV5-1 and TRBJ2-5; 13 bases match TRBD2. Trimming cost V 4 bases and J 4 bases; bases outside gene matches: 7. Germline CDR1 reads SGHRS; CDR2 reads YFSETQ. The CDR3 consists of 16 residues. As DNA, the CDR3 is TGCGCCAGCAGCCTAGGACTAGCGGGAGCGCGAGAGACCCAGTACTTC. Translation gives CASSLGLAGARETQYF.

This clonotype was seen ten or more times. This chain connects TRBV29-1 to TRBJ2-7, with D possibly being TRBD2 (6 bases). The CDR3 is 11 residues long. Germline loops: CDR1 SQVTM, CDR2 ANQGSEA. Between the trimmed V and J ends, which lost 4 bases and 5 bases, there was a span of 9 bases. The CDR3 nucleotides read TGCAGCGTTGGGGCGGGAAACGAGCAGTACTTC. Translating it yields CSVGAGNEQYF.

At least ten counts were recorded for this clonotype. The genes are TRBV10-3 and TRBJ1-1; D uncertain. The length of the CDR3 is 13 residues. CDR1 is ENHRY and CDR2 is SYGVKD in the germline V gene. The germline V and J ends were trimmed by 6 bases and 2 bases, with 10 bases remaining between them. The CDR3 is CAIRRSGNTEAFF. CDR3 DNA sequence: TGTGCCATCAGGAGGTCAGGCAACACTGAAGCTTTCTTT.

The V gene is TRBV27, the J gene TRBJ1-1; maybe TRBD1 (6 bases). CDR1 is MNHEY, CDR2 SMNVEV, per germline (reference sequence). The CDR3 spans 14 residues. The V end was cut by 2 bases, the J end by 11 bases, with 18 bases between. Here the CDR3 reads CASSLQQGPMVAFF. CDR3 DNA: TGTGCCAGCAGTTTACAACAGGGTCCGATGGTGGCTTTCTTT.

The CDR3, as DNA: TGTGCCAGCAGCCAGACAGGGGGCGATAATTCACCCCTCCACTTT. Translating it yields CASSQTGGDNSPLHF. The rearrangement uses TRBV6-6 and TRBJ1-6; 10 bases fit TRBD1. Germline CDR1 MNHNY, CDR2 SVGAGI (reference sequence). This CDR3 is 15 amino acids long. J gave up 5 bases and V 6 bases, and 4 bases lay outside the gene matches.

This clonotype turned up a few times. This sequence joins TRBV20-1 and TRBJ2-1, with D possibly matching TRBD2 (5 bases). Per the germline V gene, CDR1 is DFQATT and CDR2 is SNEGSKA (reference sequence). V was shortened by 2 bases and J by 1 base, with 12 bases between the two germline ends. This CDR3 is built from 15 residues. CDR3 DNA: TGCAGTGCTAGAAAGGCGGGTCTTTCCTACAATGAGCAGTTCTTC. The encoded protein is CSARKAGLSYNEQFF.

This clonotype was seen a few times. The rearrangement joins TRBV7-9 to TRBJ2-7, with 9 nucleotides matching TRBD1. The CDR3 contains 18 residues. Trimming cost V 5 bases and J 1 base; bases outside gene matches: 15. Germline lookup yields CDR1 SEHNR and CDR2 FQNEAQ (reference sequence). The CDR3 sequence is CASSRRIDSGTGSYEQYF. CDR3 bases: TGTGCCAGCAGCCGCAGAATTGACTCCGGGACAGGGTCCTACGAGCAGTACTTC.